The sequence of this TCR beta chain was determined in a study of blood T cells in healthy people across ages. Next came a second PCR, run for about 6 to 11 cycles, which used a sample-barcoded 5' primer along with a J-beta primer mix. MiXCR was run by TCRdb on the 5' RACE reads, yielding one entry per CDR3 protein. The data hold about 1.1 million distinct CDR3 sequences, with more than 30% observed a single time. Trimming stripped 8 bases from V and 10 bases from J, with 18 bases between. CDR3 length: 13 residues. Germline CDR1 reads SGHAT; CDR2 reads FQNNGV. This chain links TRBV11-2 with TRBJ2-1; D remains ambiguous. Sequenced material: blood. This receptor was identified in a man aged 18 to 35 in good health. The CDR3 sequence is CASLDPRTTEQFF. In DNA form, the CDR3 reads TGTGCCAGCTTAGATCCGCGGACCACCGAGCAGTTCTTC.